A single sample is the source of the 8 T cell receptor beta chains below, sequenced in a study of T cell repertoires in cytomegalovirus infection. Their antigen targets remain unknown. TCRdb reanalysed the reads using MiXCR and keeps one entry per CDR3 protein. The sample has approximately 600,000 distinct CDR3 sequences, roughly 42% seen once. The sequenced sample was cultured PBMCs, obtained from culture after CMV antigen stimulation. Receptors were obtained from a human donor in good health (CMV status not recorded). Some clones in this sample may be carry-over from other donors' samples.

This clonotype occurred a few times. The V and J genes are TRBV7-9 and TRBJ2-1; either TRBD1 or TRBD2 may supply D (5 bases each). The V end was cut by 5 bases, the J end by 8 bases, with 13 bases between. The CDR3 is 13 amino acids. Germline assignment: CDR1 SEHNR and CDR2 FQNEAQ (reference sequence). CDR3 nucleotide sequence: TGTGCCAGCAGCAACGGGGCCCTCGATGAGCAGTTCTTC. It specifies CASSNGALDEQFF.

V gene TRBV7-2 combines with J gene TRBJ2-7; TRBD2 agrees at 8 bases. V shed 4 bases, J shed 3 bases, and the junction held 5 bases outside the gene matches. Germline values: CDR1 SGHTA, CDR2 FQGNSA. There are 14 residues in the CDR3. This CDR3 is CASSSLAGLYEQYF. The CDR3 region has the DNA TGTGCCAGCAGCTCCTTAGCGGGACTCTACGAGCAGTACTTC.

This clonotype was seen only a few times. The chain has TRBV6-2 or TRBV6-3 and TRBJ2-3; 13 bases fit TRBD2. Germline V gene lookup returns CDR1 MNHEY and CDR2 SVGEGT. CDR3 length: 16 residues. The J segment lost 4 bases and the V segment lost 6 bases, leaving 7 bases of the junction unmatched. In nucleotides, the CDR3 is TGTGCCAGCAGAGGACTAGCGGGAGTTCTGTCAGATACGCAGTATTTT. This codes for CASRGLAGVLSDTQYF.

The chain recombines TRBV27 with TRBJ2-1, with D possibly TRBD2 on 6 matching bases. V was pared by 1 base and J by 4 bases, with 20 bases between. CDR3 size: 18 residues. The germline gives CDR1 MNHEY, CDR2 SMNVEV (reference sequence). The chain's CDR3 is CASSLYRWMEGRYNEQFF. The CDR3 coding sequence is TGTGCCAGCAGTTTATACCGGTGGATGGAGGGAAGATACAATGAGCAGTTCTTC.

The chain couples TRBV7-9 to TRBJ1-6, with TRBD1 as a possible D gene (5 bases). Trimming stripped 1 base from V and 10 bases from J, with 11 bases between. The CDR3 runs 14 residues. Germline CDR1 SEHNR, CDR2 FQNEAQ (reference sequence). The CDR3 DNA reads TGTGCCAGCAGCTTAGACAGGTTTGGGTCACCCCTCCACTTT. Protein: CASSLDRFGSPLHF.

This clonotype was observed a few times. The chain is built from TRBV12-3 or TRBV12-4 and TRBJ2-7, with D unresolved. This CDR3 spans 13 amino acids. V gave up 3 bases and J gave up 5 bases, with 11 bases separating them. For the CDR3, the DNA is TGTGCCAGCAGTTTGAATAGGTGGAACGAGCAGTACTTC. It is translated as CASSLNRWNEQYF.

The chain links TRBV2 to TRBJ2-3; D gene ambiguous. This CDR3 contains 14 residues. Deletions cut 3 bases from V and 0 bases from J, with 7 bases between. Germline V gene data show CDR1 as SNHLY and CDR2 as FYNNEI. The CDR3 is CASSDSSSTDTQYF. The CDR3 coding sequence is TGTGCCAGCAGTGATAGCTCTAGCACAGATACGCAGTATTTT.

The CDR3 DNA reads as TGCAGTGCCGCTGGGACTAGCGGGGGGTTGGGTGAGCAGTTCTTC. This sequence encodes CSAAGTSGGLGEQFF. This chain joins TRBV20-1 and TRBJ2-1; 15 nucleotides line up with TRBD2. The CDR3 contains 15 residues. From germline, CDR1 is DFQATT and CDR2 SNEGSKA (reference sequence). The ends lost 6 bases at V and 9 bases at J; junction bases unmatched: 9.